This T cell receptor (beta chain) was identified in a study of cytomegalovirus exposure and HLA in healthy donors. Points from the study as a whole: Most observed TCR sequences were rare, whereas some public TCRs were detected in many donors. Through in vitro validation, three CMV-associated chains were shown to be specific for CMV antigens.

This clone was seen once. Its antigen remains unidentified. It was with 60 Vbeta and 13 Jbeta primers that the PCR ran. Per the original methods: A later analysis tallied 65 million to 85 million unique TCR beta chains, approximately 10 million of them shared. The protocol was immunoSEQ multiplex PCR, while the TCRdb copy is restricted to in-frame clones and leaves out a portion. For V, J and clone size, that table is used; D and trimming come from the DNA. The sample carries 150,000 to 200,000 clones, about 77% recorded once. The CDR3 runs 14 residues. Per the germline V gene, CDR1 is SGHTA and CDR2 is FQGNSA. V lost 4 bases, J lost 2 bases, and 2 bases stayed unmatched.

The chain employs TRBV7-2 and TRBJ2-5; TRBD1 matches 9 bases. The sample taken for sequencing was PBMCs. The receptor was isolated from a woman between 25 and 40 years old in good health and CMV-seropositive. The CDR3 nucleotides are TGTGCCAGCAGCTCGACAGGGGGGCAAGAGACCCAGTACTTC. This codes for CASSSTGGQETQYF.